Listed here are 30 T cell receptor beta chains from one sample, sequenced in a study of neoadjuvant anti-PD-1 for oral cavity cancer. Libraries were prepared by immunoSEQ multiplex PCR; TCRdb keeps only in-frame clonotypes and omits some of them. The sample contains some 7,400 clones, about 79% of which appear only once. This specimen was PBMCs, taken before nivolumab (anti-PD-1) treatment. These TCRs come from a person aged 35-80 years with oral cavity squamous cell carcinoma.

V and J are TRBV28 and TRBJ2-1, with D tentatively TRBD2 (6 bases). This CDR3 has 16 residues. Trimming cost V 5 bases and J 5 bases, with 19 bases left between them. CDR1 MDHEN and CDR2 SYDVKM come from the germline V gene. CDR3 in amino acids: CASSPFAGWGNNEQFF. The CDR3 DNA is TGTGCCAGCAGTCCGTTCGCGGGGTGGGGAAACAATGAGCAGTTCTTC.

J is TRBJ2-5 and V is TRBV30, with 8 bases matching TRBD1. Trimming took 3 bases from V and 5 from J; bases not matched to a gene: 8. Germline loops: CDR1 GTSNPN, CDR2 SVGIG (reference sequence). CDR3 size: 14 residues. CDR3 in amino acids: CAWRGRGRGETQYF. The CDR3 DNA sequence: TGTGCCTGGAGAGGCAGGGGGCGCGGGGAGACCCAGTACTTC.

The chain employs TRBV4-3 and TRBJ2-1; D perhaps matches TRBD2 (6 bases). V lost 4 bases and J 3 bases, leaving 13 bases between the germline ends. Germline CDR1 is LGHNA and CDR2 is YSLEER. This CDR3 is 15 amino acids long. The CDR3 region has the DNA TGCGCCAGCAGCCTACGTAGCGGTGACTACAATGAGCAGTTCTTC. Translated: CASSLRSGDYNEQFF.

The chain links TRBV28 to TRBJ1-2; D possibly corresponds to TRBD1 (6 bases). The CDR3 has 14 amino acids. Trimming took off 5 bases at V and 4 bases at J, with 14 bases between the two ends. Germline values: CDR1 MDHEN, CDR2 SYDVKM. The CDR3 DNA reads TGTGCCAGCAGTCCCTCGGGGGGCTTCTATGGCTACACCTTC. Residues: CASSPSGGFYGYTF.

The sample holds a few counts of this clone. This CDR3 is CASSFTATGNTIYF. The CDR3 nucleotides are TGTGCCAGCAGCTTCACAGCCACTGGAAACACCATATATTTT. V and J are TRBV5-6 and TRBJ1-3; D gene uncertain. Trimming removed 2 bases from V and 2 bases from J, with 8 bases in between. The germline gives CDR1 SGHDT, CDR2 YYEEEE. The CDR3 has 14 amino acids.

This clone was counted a few times. V gene TRBV11-2 combines with J gene TRBJ1-4; D is perhaps TRBD1 (5 bases). The CDR3 has 14 amino acids. Germline values: CDR1 SGHAT, CDR2 FQNNGV. V was cut by 7 bases and J by 3 bases, with 12 bases left in between. The CDR3 protein is CASTQGVANEKLFF. The CDR3 DNA follows: TGTGCCAGCACCCAGGGTGTGGCTAATGAAAAACTGTTTTTT.

The chain uses TRBV5-4 and TRBJ1-1, with 11 bases that match TRBD1. This CDR3 has 14 amino acids. Germline V CDR1 and CDR2: SGHNT, YYREEE (reference sequence). The ends lost 1 base at V and 11 bases at J; junction bases unmatched: 7. CDR3 region: CASSLSGQGAQAFF. The CDR3 DNA reads TGTGCCAGCAGCTTGTCCGGACAGGGGGCGCAGGCTTTCTTT.

The V gene is TRBV19, the J gene TRBJ1-1; D may be TRBD1 (5 bases). Per the germline V gene, CDR1 is LNHDA and CDR2 is SQIVND (reference sequence). The CDR3 totals 14 residues. V was cut by 3 bases and J by 6 bases, with 14 bases left in between. CDR3 nucleotide sequence: TGTGCCAGTAGTATCTGGGGCAGAGGGGCTGAAGCTTTCTTT. It translates to CASSIWGRGAEAFF.

This CDR3 reads CATSRDLGTDNEQFF. Here the CDR3 DNA reads TGTGCCACCAGCAGAGATTTGGGGACCGACAATGAGCAGTTCTTC. The V gene is TRBV15, the J gene TRBJ2-1, with D perhaps assigned TRBD1 or TRBD2 (5 bases each). Per the germline V gene, CDR1 is LNHNV and CDR2 is YYDKDF (reference sequence). This CDR3 is 15 amino acids long. V dropped 0 bases and J dropped 5 bases, with 11 bases sitting between them.

CDR3 in DNA: TGTGCCAGCAGCTTAGAGGAGGGGAGAGAGACCCAGTACTTC. This gives the protein CASSLEEGRETQYF. The chain is built from TRBV7-9 and TRBJ2-5, with a weak D call TRBD2 (6 bases). Trimming left V 1 base short and J 4 bases short, with 10 bases between. The CDR3 is 14 residues long. Germline lookup yields CDR1 SEHNR and CDR2 FQNEAQ (reference sequence).

The genes are TRBV27 and TRBJ1-4, with 7 bases matching TRBD1. CDR3 size: 15 residues. Germline CDR1 reads MNHEY; CDR2 reads SMNVEV (reference sequence). The V gene end was trimmed by 2 bases and the J gene end by 4 bases; junction bases not matched to a gene: 4. The CDR3 DNA reads TGTGCCAGCAGTTTAGGGACAGAGTATAATGAAAAACTGTTTTTT. Translation: CASSLGTEYNEKLFF.

The chain combines TRBV6-1 with TRBJ2-5; a possible D gene is TRBD2 (7 bases). This CDR3 comprises 16 residues. V shed 0 bases and J shed 5 bases, with 16 bases lying between them. The germline gives CDR1 MNHNS, CDR2 SASEGT. The CDR3 region is CASSEAGGTGGETQYF. The CDR3 region has the DNA TGTGCCAGCAGTGAAGCGGGGGGGACGGGGGGCGAGACCCAGTACTTC.

The chain couples TRBV5-4 to TRBJ2-7; the match to TRBD1 covers 9 bases. CDR3 length: 14 residues. Germline values: CDR1 SGHNT, CDR2 YYREEE (reference sequence). Trimming at V came to 4 bases and at J to 2 bases, leaving 4 bases not matched to a gene. CDR3 region: CASSPRTGAYEQYF. The CDR3 DNA sequence: TGTGCCAGCAGCCCTCGGACAGGGGCCTACGAGCAGTACTTC.

J is TRBJ1-2 and V is TRBV4-1; 7 nucleotides agree with TRBD1. The CDR3 is 16 residues long. With 6 bases clipped from V and 8 bases from J, the junction kept 18 bases outside the gene matches. Per the germline V gene, CDR1 is MGHRA and CDR2 is YSYEKL. As DNA, the CDR3 is TGCGCCAGCAGAGAGGGACAGACGTCACCCTGGATAGGCTACACCTTC. Protein: CASREGQTSPWIGYTF.

The gene calls are TRBV4-1 and TRBJ2-5; no definite D call. V lost 2 bases and J lost 4, with 11 bases in between. This CDR3 region has 14 residues. The germline CDR1 and CDR2 sequences are MGHRA and YSYEKL. The CDR3 protein is CASSQPGRPETQYF. As DNA, the CDR3 is TGCGCCAGCAGCCAACCGGGCCGGCCAGAGACCCAGTACTTC.

The genes are TRBV10-3 and TRBJ1-1, with D tentatively TRBD1 (6 bases). This CDR3 is built from 14 residues. V shed 6 bases and J shed 1 base, with 12 bases lying between them. The V gene's germline CDR1 is ENHRY and CDR2 SYGVKD. CDR3 region: CAISPGDQNTEAFF. CDR3 in DNA: TGTGCCATCAGCCCAGGGGACCAGAACACTGAAGCTTTCTTT.

The chain uses TRBV5-4 and TRBJ1-3; 9 positions agree with TRBD1. There are 15 residues in the CDR3. Germline V gene data show CDR1 as SGHNT and CDR2 as YYREEE (reference sequence). V lost 3 bases and J lost 4; bases outside the gene matches: 5. For the CDR3, the DNA is TGTGCCAGCAGCTGGGACAGGGCGCGAGGAAACACCATATATTTT. This translates into CASSWDRARGNTIYF.

This clone came up a few times. The V and J genes are TRBV15 and TRBJ1-4; 7 positions match TRBD1. Germline values: CDR1 LNHNV, CDR2 YYDKDF (reference sequence). J lost 8 bases, V lost 0 bases, and 12 bases had no gene match. The CDR3 is made up of 17 amino acids. CDR3 in DNA: TGTGCCACCAGCAGAGAGACAGGGTCTGCTTCTGGAGAAAAACTGTTTTTT. It yields the protein CATSRETGSASGEKLFF.

The chain uses TRBV7-9 and TRBJ2-3; TRBD1 might be the D (5 bases). The CDR3 totals 14 residues. Germline assignment: CDR1 SEHNR and CDR2 FQNEAQ (reference sequence). Between the trimmed V and J ends, which lost 4 bases and 6 bases, there was a span of 14 bases. The CDR3 reads CASSSLLTVDTQYF. DNA for the CDR3: TGTGCCAGCAGCTCTCTGTTGACAGTCGATACGCAGTATTTT.

This chain joins TRBV14 and TRBJ1-1; D remains ambiguous. The V and J ends lost 2 bases and 5 bases respectively, with 18 bases between them. The CDR3 contains 16 residues. In germline, CDR1 is SGHDN, CDR2 FVKESK. CDR3 sequence: CASSQRMTGVGTEAFF. CDR3 in DNA: TGTGCCAGCAGCCAAAGAATGACGGGAGTTGGTACTGAAGCTTTCTTT. The full variable domain, in which reference TRBV14 and TRBJ1-1 provide the parts outside the CDR3, is EAGVTQFPSHSVIEKGQTVTLRCDPISGHDNLYWYRRVMGKEIKFLLHFVKESKQDESGMPNNRFLAERTGGTYSTLKVQPAELEDSGVYFCASSQRMTGVGTEAFFGQGTRLTVV.

The genes are TRBV6-1 and TRBJ2-1; perhaps D is TRBD1 or TRBD2 (6 bases each). V gave up 0 bases and J gave up 6 bases, with 24 bases separating them. The germline CDR1 and CDR2 sequences are MNHNS and SASEGT. The CDR3 extends over 19 amino acids. The CDR3 DNA is TGTGCCAGCAGTGAAGCGAGGGGGAGGCCAGGATGGATTAGCAATGAGCAGTTCTTC. The encoded protein is CASSEARGRPGWISNEQFF.

The chain combines TRBV19 with TRBJ1-5; TRBD1 might be the D (6 bases). Germline V CDR1 and CDR2: LNHDA, SQIVND (reference sequence). This CDR3 has 15 amino acids. The ends were cut back, 5 bases at V and 1 base at J, with 12 bases in the middle. CDR3 protein: CASSSSGVSNQPQHF. In DNA, the CDR3 is TGTGCCAGTAGTTCCTCAGGGGTGAGCAATCAGCCCCAGCATTTT. The whole variable domain, filled in from reference TRBV19 and TRBJ1-5, reads DGGITQSPKYLFRKEGQNVTLSCEQNLNHDAMYWYRQDPGQGLRLIYYSQIVNDFQKGDIAEGYSVSREKKESFPLTVTSAQKNPTAFYLCASSSSGVSNQPQHFGDGTRLSIL.

This clone appeared a single time. The J gene is TRBJ2-7, the V gene TRBV4-3; D possibly matches TRBD1 or TRBD2 (5 bases each). This CDR3 spans 16 amino acids. The V end was cut by 0 bases, the J end by 2 bases, with 14 bases between. The V gene's germline CDR1 is LGHNA and CDR2 YSLEER. CDR3 DNA: TGCGCCAGCAGCCAAGATAGGGGACGTCCCCCCTACGAGCAGTACTTC. Translation gives CASSQDRGRPPYEQYF.

The J gene is TRBJ2-3, the V gene TRBV6-1, with a weak D call TRBD2 (6 bases). V was clipped by 3 bases and J by 5 bases, with 15 bases between them. Germline loops: CDR1 MNHNS, CDR2 SASEGT. The CDR3 has 15 amino acids. The CDR3 DNA reads TGTGCCAGCAGTGACGTAGCCGGAGGGAGAGATACGCAGTATTTT. It is translated as CASSDVAGGRDTQYF.

This clone appeared a few times. This rearrangement joins TRBV19 to TRBJ1-2, with a tentative D call TRBD1 (5 bases). Germline values: CDR1 LNHDA, CDR2 SQIVND (reference sequence). This CDR3 region has 14 residues. With 3 bases removed from V and 1 base from J, the gap between germline ends came to 9 bases. The CDR3 DNA sequence: TGTGCCAGTAGTATTCCGGGGGTTAACTATGGCTACACCTTC. Translating gives CASSIPGVNYGYTF.

This chain uses TRBV5-8 with TRBJ2-4, with unresolved D. Germline V gives CDR1 SGHTS, CDR2 YDEGEE. The CDR3 totals 18 residues. V was pared by 0 bases and J by 2 bases, with 18 bases between. The DNA of the CDR3 is TGTGCCAGCAGCTTGGTCAATCTTGGGCTTGGGACCAAAAACATTCAGTACTTC. Translated: CASSLVNLGLGTKNIQYF.

The J gene is TRBJ2-1, the V gene TRBV29-1, with TRBD1 matching over 12 bases. This CDR3 contains 18 residues. V shed 8 bases and J 8 bases; nucleotides not matched to a gene: 22. Germline V CDR1 and CDR2: SQVTM, ANQGSEA. The CDR3 region is CSHFTLQSGTGGLDEQFF. DNA of the CDR3: TGCAGCCATTTTACTTTGCAGTCCGGGACAGGGGGCTTGGATGAGCAGTTCTTC.

This clone appeared a single time. The chain uses TRBV10-3 and TRBJ2-1; D is unclear. The CDR3 is made up of 15 amino acids. CDR1 ENHRY and CDR2 SYGVKD come from the germline V gene. The germline V and J ends were trimmed by 4 bases and 3 bases, with 13 bases remaining between them. In nucleotides, the CDR3 is TGTGCCATCAGTGTCCCCCCACTTGGCTACAATGAGCAGTTCTTC. Translating it yields CAISVPPLGYNEQFF.

The chain links TRBV27 to TRBJ1-2; a possible D gene is TRBD1 (6 bases). V lost 0 bases, J lost 6 bases, and 17 bases lay in between. Germline loops: CDR1 MNHEY, CDR2 SMNVEV (reference sequence). The CDR3 runs to 16 residues. CDR3 sequence reads: CASSLSLSPGQDGYTF. The CDR3 coding sequence is TGTGCCAGCAGTTTATCCCTCAGTCCGGGACAAGATGGCTACACCTTC.

This chain connects TRBV2 to TRBJ1-2; possibly TRBD1 for D (5 bases). There are 17 residues in the CDR3. The V end was cut by 3 bases, the J end by 8 bases, with 25 bases between. CDR1 is SNHLY, CDR2 FYNNEI, per germline. In nucleotides, the CDR3 is TGTGCCAGCAGTGAGGTGGGGCGTGGCGGGGGGTCCGGAGGCTACACCTTC. Its translation: CASSEVGRGGGSGGYTF.